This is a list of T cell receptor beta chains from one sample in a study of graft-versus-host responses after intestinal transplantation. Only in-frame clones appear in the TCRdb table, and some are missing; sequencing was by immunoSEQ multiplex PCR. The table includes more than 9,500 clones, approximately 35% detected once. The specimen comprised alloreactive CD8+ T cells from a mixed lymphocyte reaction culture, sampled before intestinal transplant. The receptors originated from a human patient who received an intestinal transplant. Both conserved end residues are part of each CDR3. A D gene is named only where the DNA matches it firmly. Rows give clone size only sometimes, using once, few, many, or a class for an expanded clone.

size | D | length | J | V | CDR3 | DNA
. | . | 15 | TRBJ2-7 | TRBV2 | CASLGPDSIVYEQYF | TGTGCCAGCCTTGGTCCGGACAGTATAGTGTACGAGCAGTACTTC
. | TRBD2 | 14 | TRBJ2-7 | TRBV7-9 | CASSPAGGPYEQYF | TGTGCCAGCAGCCCAGCGGGAGGGCCCTACGAGCAGTACTTC
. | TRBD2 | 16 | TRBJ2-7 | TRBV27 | CASSVDGGRSSYEQYF | TGTGCCAGCAGCGTAGATGGCGGGAGGTCTTCCTACGAGCAGTACTTC
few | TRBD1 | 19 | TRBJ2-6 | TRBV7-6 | CASSLAPRYRGAVTNVLTF | TGTGCCAGCAGCTTAGCTCCCCGGTACAGGGGGGCAGTAACCAACGTCCTGACTTTC
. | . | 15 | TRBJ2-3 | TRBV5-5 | CASSFSWDNTDTQYF | TGTGCCAGCAGCTTTAGTTGGGATAACACAGATACGCAGTATTTT
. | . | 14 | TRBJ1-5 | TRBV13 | CASSLGFFEQPQHF | TGTGCCAGCAGCTTAGGGTTCTTTGAACAGCCCCAGCATTTT
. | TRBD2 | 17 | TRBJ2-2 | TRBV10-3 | CAISEAGRGSSTGELFF | TGTGCCATCAGTGAAGCGGGGAGGGGCTCGAGCACCGGGGAGCTGTTTTTT
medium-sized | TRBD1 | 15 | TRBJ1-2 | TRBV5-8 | CASSLGGTARMGYTF | TGTGCCAGCAGCTTGGGTGGGACAGCCAGAATGGGCTACACCTTC
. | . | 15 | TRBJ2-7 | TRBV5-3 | CARSLGEGRVDEQYF | TGTGCCAGAAGCTTGGGTGAGGGGCGAGTAGACGAGCAGTACTTC
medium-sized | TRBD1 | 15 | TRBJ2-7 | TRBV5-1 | CASSLVDRVSYEQYF | TGCGCCAGCAGCTTGGTAGACAGGGTCTCCTACGAGCAGTACTTC
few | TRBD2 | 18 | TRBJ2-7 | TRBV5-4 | CASSQDQRLAGASYEQYF | TGTGCCAGCAGCCAAGATCAGAGACTAGCGGGGGCCTCCTACGAGCAGTACTTC